The 13 T cell receptor beta chains given below trace back to one sample, sequenced in a study of T-cell reconstitution after alpha-beta-depleted transplantation in children. Unique molecular identifiers were used in preparing the TCRbeta library. Via MiXCR, TCRdb re-called the PCR reads, giving one row per CDR3 protein. The sample consists of hundreds of thousands of distinct CDR3 sequences, 13% of them appearing once. Here the sequenced sample was PBMCs, mostly from graft donor cells, taken 360 days after TCRalphabeta/CD19-depleted stem cell transplant. The receptors originated from a male patient aged 10-17 years who had a stem cell transplant for acute myeloid leukemia, so the T cells may come from the graft donor.

This clonotype was seen only a few times. The chain recombines TRBV20-1 with TRBJ2-7, with no clear D. This CDR3 spans 13 amino acids. CDR1 is DFQATT and CDR2 is SNEGSKA in the germline V gene (reference sequence). V dropped 6 bases and J dropped 0 bases, with 12 bases sitting between them. The CDR3 loop reads CSALSASSYEQYF. CDR3 in DNA: TGCAGTGCGCTCTCGGCCAGCTCCTACGAGCAGTACTTC.

V and J are TRBV20-1 and TRBJ2-7, with 8 bases that match TRBD2. This CDR3 is built from 14 residues. The germline gives CDR1 DFQATT, CDR2 SNEGSKA (reference sequence). Unmatched junction bases numbered 10, after V lost 7 bases and J lost 2 bases. The CDR3 reads CSVHSGESPYEQYF. The CDR3 DNA reads as TGCAGTGTTCATAGCGGGGAGTCCCCCTACGAGCAGTACTTC.

In its sample, this clonotype was seen a few times. V is TRBV19 and J is TRBJ2-1; 12 bases are shared with TRBD2. Per germline, CDR1 LNHDA and CDR2 SQIVND (reference sequence). The CDR3 has 15 amino acids. Germline trimming cut 7 bases from V and 2 bases from J; bases unmatched to any gene: 3. As DNA, the CDR3 is TGTGCCAGTATGAGGACTAGCGGGACCTACAATGAGCAGTTCTTC. Its protein is CASMRTSGTYNEQFF.

This clonotype was recorded many times. V gene TRBV20-1 combines with J gene TRBJ2-1, with 10 bases identical to TRBD1. The length of the CDR3 is 16 residues. V gave up 0 bases and J gave up 3 bases; unmatched junction bases: 5. Germline assignment: CDR1 DFQATT and CDR2 SNEGSKA (reference sequence). CDR3: CSARDFGTGVYNEQFF. CDR3 nucleotides: TGCAGTGCTAGAGACTTCGGGACAGGGGTCTACAATGAGCAGTTCTTC.

Comment on this clonotype: This could be a read error, since a much larger clone is one nucleotide away. This chain connects TRBV28 to TRBJ2-1; D ambiguous. CDR3 length: 16 residues. Germline loops: CDR1 MDHEN, CDR2 SYDVKM. V gave up 10 bases and J gave up 0 bases, with 19 bases separating them. The CDR3 spells CANTFSSLSSYNEQFF. The CDR3 nucleotides are TGTGCCAACACTTTCTCCAGCCTGAGCTCCTACAATGAGCAGTTCTTC.

This clonotype has more than one count but fewer than ten. The rearrangement uses TRBV6-2 or TRBV6-3 and TRBJ2-7; D call uncertain. The germline CDR1 and CDR2 sequences are MNHEY and SVGEGT. Deletions cut 2 bases from V and 2 bases from J, with 7 bases between. The CDR3 covers 13 residues. The CDR3 DNA follows: TGTGCCAGCAGTTACGTTAACCCCTACGAGCAGTACTTC. Translation: CASSYVNPYEQYF.

The rearrangement joins TRBV4-3 to TRBJ2-2, with 12 bases that match TRBD2. This CDR3 has 17 amino acids. V was pared by 1 base and J by 6 bases, with 6 bases of the junction left unmatched. Germline CDR1 is LGHNA and CDR2 is YSLEER. As DNA, the CDR3 is TGCGCCAGCAGCCAAGCAGGTGGACTAGCGGGATCCGGGGAGCTGTTTTTT. Amino acid sequence: CASSQAGGLAGSGELFF.

In this sample, this clonotype turned up a few times. The chain couples TRBV3-1 to TRBJ2-2; tentative D call: TRBD1 (5 bases). The CDR3 loop spans 17 amino acids. V lost 0 bases, J lost 3 bases, and 14 bases lay in between. CDR1 is LGHDT, CDR2 YNNKEL, per germline (reference sequence). CDR3 in DNA: TGTGCCAGCAGCCAAGATTTTTTCACAGGCTACACCGGGGAGCTGTTTTTT. Translation: CASSQDFFTGYTGELFF.

This clonotype was found a few times. The chain uses TRBV12-3 or TRBV12-4 and TRBJ2-5, with TRBD1 matching over 8 bases. The CDR3 totals 14 residues. The J segment lost 5 bases and the V segment lost 6 bases, leaving 8 bases of the junction unmatched. The CDR3 is CASRDRERRETQYF. DNA of the CDR3: TGTGCCAGCAGGGACAGGGAGCGACGCGAGACCCAGTACTTC.

This clonotype was observed many times. V usage is TRBV7-2 and J usage is TRBJ2-7, with 7 bases fitting TRBD2. Per germline, CDR1 SGHTA and CDR2 FQGNSA. The CDR3 length is 13 residues. Trimming took 3 bases from V and 4 from J; bases not matched to a gene: 3. The CDR3 DNA sequence: TGTGCCAGCAGCTTCCTAGCGGAATACGAGCAGTACTTC. Its protein product is CASSFLAEYEQYF.

This clonotype was seen many times. The chain links TRBV12-3 or TRBV12-4 to TRBJ2-7, with 7 bases lining up with TRBD1. The CDR3 loop spans 14 amino acids. V lost 5 bases, J lost 1 base, and 5 bases stayed unmatched. CDR3 sequence reads: CASSGTELSYEQYF. Here the CDR3 DNA reads TGTGCCAGCAGTGGGACAGAATTATCCTACGAGCAGTACTTC.

At least ten counts were recorded for this clonotype. This chain connects TRBV5-1 to TRBJ2-5; possible D gene TRBD2, 6 bases. The CDR3 has 14 residues. Germline CDR1 SGHRS, CDR2 YFSETQ. V lost 3 bases to trimming and J lost 4 bases, with 13 bases between them. CDR3 nucleotides: TGCGCCAGCAGCTGGGCGGTGGAGGGAGAGACCCAGTACTTC. Protein product: CASSWAVEGETQYF.

This clonotype was seen only a few times. J is TRBJ2-5 and V is TRBV20-1; D remains ambiguous. CDR1 DFQATT and CDR2 SNEGSKA come from the germline V gene (reference sequence). The CDR3 runs 11 residues. Trimming pared 3 bases from V and 3 bases from J, leaving 5 bases between. CDR3 sequence: CSASEEETQYF. CDR3 DNA sequence: TGCAGTGCTAGTGAAGAAGAGACCCAGTACTTC.